The source of this T cell receptor (beta chain) is a study of cytomegalovirus exposure and HLA in healthy donors. The junction had 3 bases not matched to a gene; V was cut back by 0 bases and J by 3 bases. The germline CDR1 and CDR2 sequences are LGHNA and YSLEER. This CDR3 comprises 15 residues. Amplification used 60 Vbeta primers and 13 Jbeta primers. The protocol was immunoSEQ multiplex PCR, while the TCRdb copy is restricted to in-frame clones and leaves out a portion. The table for this sample gives about 60,000 clones. The chain uses TRBV4-3 and TRBJ2-7; 9 bases line up with TRBD1. Sequenced material: PBMCs. This receptor was taken from a boy younger than 18 in good health and CMV-seronegative. The CDR3 region has the DNA TGCGCCAGCAGCCAAGAGGGACAGGGCCGCTACGAGCAGTACTTC. Protein: CASSQEGQGRYEQYF.